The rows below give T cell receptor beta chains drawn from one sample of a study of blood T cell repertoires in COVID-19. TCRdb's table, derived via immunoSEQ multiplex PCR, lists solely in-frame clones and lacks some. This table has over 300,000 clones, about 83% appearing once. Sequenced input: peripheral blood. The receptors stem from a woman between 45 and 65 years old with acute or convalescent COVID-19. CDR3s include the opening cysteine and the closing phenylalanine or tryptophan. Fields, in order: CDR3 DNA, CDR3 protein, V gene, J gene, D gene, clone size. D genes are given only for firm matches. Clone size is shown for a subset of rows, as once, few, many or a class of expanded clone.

cdr3_nt: TGCGCCAGCAGCCCCGGACTCCTTAATGAAAAACTGTTTTTT
cdr3_aa: CASSPGLLNEKLFF
v_call: TRBV5-1
j_call: TRBJ1-4
d_call: NA
clone_size: NA

cdr3_nt: TGCAGTGCTAGTATCGGACAGGATGAAGCTTTCTTT
cdr3_aa: CSASIGQDEAFF
v_call: TRBV20-1
j_call: TRBJ1-1
d_call: TRBD1
clone_size: NA

cdr3_nt: TGTGCCAGCAGCGGGGGACTAGCGGGATTCTTACCAACCTCCTACAATGAGCAGTTCTTC
cdr3_aa: CASSGGLAGFLPTSYNEQFF
v_call: TRBV9
j_call: TRBJ2-1
d_call: TRBD2
clone_size: NA

cdr3_nt: TGTGCCAGCAGAACGGGACTAGCGGGATCCGGGGAGCTGTTTTTT
cdr3_aa: CASRTGLAGSGELFF
v_call: TRBV27
j_call: TRBJ2-2
d_call: TRBD2
clone_size: NA

cdr3_nt: TGTGCCAGCAGTTTAGTTACGGGACAGAGCAATCAGCCCCAGCATTTT
cdr3_aa: CASSLVTGQSNQPQHF
v_call: TRBV28
j_call: TRBJ1-5
d_call: TRBD1
clone_size: NA

cdr3_nt: TGTGCCAGCAAGAGATGGCAGGGGTCCTACAATGAGCAGTTCTTC
cdr3_aa: CASKRWQGSYNEQFF
v_call: TRBV6-5
j_call: TRBJ2-1
d_call: NA
clone_size: NA

cdr3_nt: TGTGCCAGCAGGAGCCCGGGACTGGATAATGAAAAACTGTTTTTT
cdr3_aa: CASRSPGLDNEKLFF
v_call: TRBV7-9
j_call: TRBJ1-4
d_call: NA
clone_size: NA

cdr3_nt: TGTGCCACCAGTGATTTAGGGGCTAGCGGGTACAATGAGCAGTTCTTC
cdr3_aa: CATSDLGASGYNEQFF
v_call: TRBV24-1
j_call: TRBJ2-1
d_call: TRBD2
clone_size: NA

cdr3_nt: TGTGCCAGCAGCTCTCTGGCAGGGGGGCAAGAGACCCAGTACTTC
cdr3_aa: CASSSLAGGQETQYF
v_call: TRBV7-3
j_call: TRBJ2-5
d_call: NA
clone_size: NA

cdr3_nt: TGTGCCAGCAGAAAGACAGGGGGAGTAAATGGAAACACCATATATTTT
cdr3_aa: CASRKTGGVNGNTIYF
v_call: TRBV6-4
j_call: TRBJ1-3
d_call: TRBD1
clone_size: few

cdr3_nt: TGCGCCAGCAGCCCTGGACAGGGTTCCTACAATGAGCAGTTCTTC
cdr3_aa: CASSPGQGSYNEQFF
v_call: TRBV5-1
j_call: TRBJ2-1
d_call: TRBD1
clone_size: NA

cdr3_nt: TGTGCCAGCAGTTACTGGGACAGGTTAAACATTCAGTACTTC
cdr3_aa: CASSYWDRLNIQYF
v_call: TRBV6-6
j_call: TRBJ2-4
d_call: TRBD1
clone_size: NA

cdr3_nt: TGTGCCAGCAGTTTATTACCGGGACTAGCGGCAGTACCCTACGAGCAGTACTTC
cdr3_aa: CASSLLPGLAAVPYEQYF
v_call: TRBV28
j_call: TRBJ2-7
d_call: TRBD2
clone_size: NA

cdr3_nt: TGTGCCAGCAGCGAAAGGGGGAGTGACATTCAGTACTTC
cdr3_aa: CASSERGSDIQYF
v_call: TRBV3-1/TRBV3-2
j_call: TRBJ2-4
d_call: NA
clone_size: NA

cdr3_nt: TGTGCCAGCAGTCCCCAGCCCTCCGGAGATCAGCCCCAGCATTTT
cdr3_aa: CASSPQPSGDQPQHF
v_call: TRBV6-5
j_call: TRBJ1-5
d_call: NA
clone_size: NA

cdr3_nt: TGTGCCACCAGCACCAACTCTGGAAACACCATATATTTT
cdr3_aa: CATSTNSGNTIYF
v_call: TRBV15
j_call: TRBJ1-3
d_call: NA
clone_size: NA

cdr3_nt: TGTGCCAGTAGTTCGAGGGGGACCTACAATGAGCAGTTCTTC
cdr3_aa: CASSSRGTYNEQFF
v_call: TRBV19
j_call: TRBJ2-1
d_call: NA
clone_size: NA

cdr3_nt: TGTGCCAGCAGCCTAAGGGGGCAAGAGACCCAGTACTTC
cdr3_aa: CASSLRGQETQYF
v_call: TRBV9
j_call: TRBJ2-5
d_call: NA
clone_size: once

cdr3_nt: TGTGCCAGCTCATCTCGGACAGGGGACACTGAAGCTTTCTTT
cdr3_aa: CASSSRTGDTEAFF
v_call: TRBV18
j_call: TRBJ1-1
d_call: TRBD1
clone_size: NA

cdr3_nt: TGTGCCAGCAGCCCGGGACACTCCTACGAGCAGTACTTC
cdr3_aa: CASSPGHSYEQYF
v_call: TRBV9
j_call: TRBJ2-7
d_call: NA
clone_size: NA

cdr3_nt: TGTGCCAGCAGCTTAGTTCTACTAGCGGCTCAAGAGACCCAGTACTTC
cdr3_aa: CASSLVLLAAQETQYF
v_call: TRBV11-2
j_call: TRBJ2-5
d_call: TRBD2
clone_size: NA

cdr3_nt: TGCAGCGTTCTGACAGGGAGAGGAGATACGCAGTATTTT
cdr3_aa: CSVLTGRGDTQYF
v_call: TRBV29-1
j_call: TRBJ2-3
d_call: TRBD1
clone_size: NA

cdr3_nt: TGCGCCAGCAGCCATGCCGGGACTAGCGGGAGGGGGGCAGATACGCAGTATTTT
cdr3_aa: CASSHAGTSGRGADTQYF
v_call: TRBV4-3
j_call: TRBJ2-3
d_call: TRBD2
clone_size: NA

cdr3_nt: TGTGCCAGCAGCCAAGAACAGGGGGCTGGGGAGACCCAGTACTTC
cdr3_aa: CASSQEQGAGETQYF
v_call: TRBV4-2
j_call: TRBJ2-5
d_call: TRBD1
clone_size: NA

cdr3_nt: TGTGCCAGCAGTTATCATAAAGGGACAGGGAATGAAAAACTGTTTTTT
cdr3_aa: CASSYHKGTGNEKLFF
v_call: TRBV6-5
j_call: TRBJ1-4
d_call: TRBD1
clone_size: NA

cdr3_nt: TGTGCCAGCACCACCATAGCGGACTCCTACAATGAGCAGTTCTTC
cdr3_aa: CASTTIADSYNEQFF
v_call: TRBV5-8
j_call: TRBJ2-1
d_call: NA
clone_size: NA

cdr3_nt: TGTGCCACCAGCTCCCTCGGAGCTAACTATGGCTACACCTTC
cdr3_aa: CATSSLGANYGYTF
v_call: TRBV15
j_call: TRBJ1-2
d_call: NA
clone_size: NA

cdr3_nt: TGCAGCGTGGGACAGGGGGTAGGCTACACCTTC
cdr3_aa: CSVGQGVGYTF
v_call: TRBV29-1
j_call: TRBJ1-2
d_call: TRBD1
clone_size: NA

cdr3_nt: TGTGCCAGCAGCTGGGAGCTAATCACTGAAGCTTTCTTT
cdr3_aa: CASSWELITEAFF
v_call: TRBV7-9
j_call: TRBJ1-1
d_call: NA
clone_size: NA

cdr3_nt: TGTGCCAGCAGCGTTAGCGGGAGGGCCGTGGCCTACGAGCAGTACTTC
cdr3_aa: CASSVSGRAVAYEQYF
v_call: TRBV7-2
j_call: TRBJ2-7
d_call: TRBD2
clone_size: once